This record covers a single T cell receptor (beta chain). The antigen is not known. The entry originates in a study of stem cell transplantation in POMP-related autoinflammatory disease. Generated by immunoSEQ multiplex PCR, the TCRdb table keeps only in-frame clones and is missing some. The sample consists of tens of thousands of clones, just over 90% of them appearing once. This CDR3 has 16 residues. V was clipped by 2 bases and J by 11 bases, with 23 bases between them. From germline, CDR1 is LGHDT and CDR2 YNNKEL (reference sequence). Study results and caveats: In patients with PRAID, every analyzed T-cell subset tended to show lower diversity and higher clonality. Patients with PRAID showed a restricted number of unique TRB V-J gene pairings.

Sequenced here: CD4+ T cells from PBMCs, sampled after stem cell transplantation. The gene calls are TRBV3-1 (or the pseudogene TRBV3-2) and TRBJ2-3; tentative D call: TRBD2 (5 bases). The sequence was obtained from a human patient with POMP-related autoinflammation and immune dysregulation (PRAID). Part of the T cells may come from the graft donor. The CDR3, as DNA: TGTGCCAGCAGCCAATGGGAGCAACCGTCCTTTGCAATGCAGTATTTT. This translates into CASSQWEQPSFAMQYF.